Below, one T cell receptor (beta chain) is given with its context. The data were obtained in a study of blood T cell repertoires in COVID-19. Study background: From T cells, B-cell-depleted T cells, or PBMCs came the material, which was cDNA or gDNA.

Original data processing: Reference gene primer amplification yielded estimated nucleated cell counts. Measured with immunoSEQ multiplex PCR; TCRdb has only the in-frame clones, and not every one. The D gene and trimming were derived from the DNA, and the V and J assignments and clone size from that table. This sample has roughly 180,000 clones, with 85% found just once. CDR3 length: 14 residues. Germline-derived CDR1 and CDR2 are MNHEY and SMNVEV (reference sequence). V was pared by 6 bases and J by 4 bases, with 13 bases between. The chain employs TRBV27 and TRBJ2-1; maybe TRBD2 (6 bases). The clonotype comes from a woman aged 55-70 years with acute or convalescent COVID-19. The sequenced sample was peripheral blood. CDR3 bases: TGTGCCAGCAGAGTCGGCGGGGCTTACAATGAGCAGTTCTTC. This codes for CASRVGGAYNEQFF.